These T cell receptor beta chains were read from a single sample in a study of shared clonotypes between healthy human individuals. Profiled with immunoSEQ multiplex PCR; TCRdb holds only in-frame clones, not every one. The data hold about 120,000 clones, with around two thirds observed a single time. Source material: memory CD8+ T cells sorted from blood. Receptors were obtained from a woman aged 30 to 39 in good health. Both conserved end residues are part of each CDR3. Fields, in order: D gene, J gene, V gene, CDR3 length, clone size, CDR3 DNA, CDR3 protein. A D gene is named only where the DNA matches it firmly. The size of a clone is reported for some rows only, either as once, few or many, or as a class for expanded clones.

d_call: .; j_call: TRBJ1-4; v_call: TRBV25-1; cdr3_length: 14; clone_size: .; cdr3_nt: TGTGCCAGCAGGAGAGTGGGACGCGATGAAAAACTGTTTTTT; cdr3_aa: CASRRVGRDEKLFF
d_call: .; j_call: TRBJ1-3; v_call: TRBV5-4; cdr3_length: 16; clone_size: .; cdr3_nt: TGTGCCAGCAGCGACTTGTCAGGGGTCTCTGGAAACACCATATATTTT; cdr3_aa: CASSDLSGVSGNTIYF
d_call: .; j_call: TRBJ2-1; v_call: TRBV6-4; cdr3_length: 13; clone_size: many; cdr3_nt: TGTGCCAGCAGTGACTCAGAAATCAATGAGCAGTTCTTC; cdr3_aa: CASSDSEINEQFF
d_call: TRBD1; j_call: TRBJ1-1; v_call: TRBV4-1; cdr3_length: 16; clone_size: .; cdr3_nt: TGCGCCAGCAGCCATGAACAGGGGGCGGCTAACACTGAAGCTTTCTTT; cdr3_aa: CASSHEQGAANTEAFF
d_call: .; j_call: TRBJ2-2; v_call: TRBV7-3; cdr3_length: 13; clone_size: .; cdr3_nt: TGTGCCAGCAGCTTATCTGTCGCCGGGGAGCTGTTTTTT; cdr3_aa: CASSLSVAGELFF
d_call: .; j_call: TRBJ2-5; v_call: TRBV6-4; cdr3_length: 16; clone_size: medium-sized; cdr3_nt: TGTGCCACCACTAAGGGGGAGAGGGGAAAGCAAGAGACCCAGTACTTC; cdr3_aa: CATTKGERGKQETQYF
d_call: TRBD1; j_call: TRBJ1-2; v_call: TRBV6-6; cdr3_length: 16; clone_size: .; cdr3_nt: TGTGCCAGCAGCCGCGACCCGGGACAGGGGGCAGATGGCTACACCTTC; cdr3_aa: CASSRDPGQGADGYTF
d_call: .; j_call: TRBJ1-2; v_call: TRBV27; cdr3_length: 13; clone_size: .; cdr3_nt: TGTGCCAGCAGTTTAGCCGGGTCCGGGCGCTACACCTTC; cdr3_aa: CASSLAGSGRYTF
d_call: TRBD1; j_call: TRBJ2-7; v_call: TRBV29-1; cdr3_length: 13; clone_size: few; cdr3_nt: TGCAGCGTTGAAGCCGAGGCAGGGGGCGAGCAGTACTTC; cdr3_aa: CSVEAEAGGEQYF
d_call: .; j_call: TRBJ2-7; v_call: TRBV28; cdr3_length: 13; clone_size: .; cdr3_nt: TGTGCCAGCAGTTTTGCGAGTTCCTACGAGCAGTACTTC; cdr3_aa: CASSFASSYEQYF
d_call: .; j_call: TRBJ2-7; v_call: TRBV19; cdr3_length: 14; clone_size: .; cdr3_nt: TGTGCCAGTAGTACTCGGACGGACTCCTACGAGCAGTACTTC; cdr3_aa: CASSTRTDSYEQYF
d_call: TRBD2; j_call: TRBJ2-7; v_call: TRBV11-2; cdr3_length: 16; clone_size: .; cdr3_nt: TGTGCCAGCAGCCAAATTAGACTAGCGGGAGCCTACGAGCAGTACTTC; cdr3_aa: CASSQIRLAGAYEQYF
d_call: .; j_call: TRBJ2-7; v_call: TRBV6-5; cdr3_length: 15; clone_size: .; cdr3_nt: TGTGCCAGCAGTTATTACGCATGGGGGACCGACGAGCAGTACTTC; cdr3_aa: CASSYYAWGTDEQYF
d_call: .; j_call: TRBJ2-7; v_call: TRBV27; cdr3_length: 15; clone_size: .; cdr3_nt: TGTGCCAGCAGTTCCCGTTATGGGCTAAATGGCGAGCAGTACTTC; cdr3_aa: CASSSRYGLNGEQYF
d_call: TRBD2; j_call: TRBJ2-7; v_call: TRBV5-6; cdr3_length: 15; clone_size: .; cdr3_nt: TGTGCCAGCAGCGGGGGACTAGCGGGCCTCTACGAGCAGTACTTC; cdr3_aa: CASSGGLAGLYEQYF
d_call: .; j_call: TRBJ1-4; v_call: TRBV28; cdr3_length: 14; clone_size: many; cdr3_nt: TGTGCCAGCAGTTTAGACGGGGGGGATGAAAAACTGTTTTTT; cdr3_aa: CASSLDGGDEKLFF
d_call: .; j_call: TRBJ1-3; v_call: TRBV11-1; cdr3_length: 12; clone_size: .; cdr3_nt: TGTGCCAGCAGCTCGGACGGAAACACCATATATTTT; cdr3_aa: CASSSDGNTIYF
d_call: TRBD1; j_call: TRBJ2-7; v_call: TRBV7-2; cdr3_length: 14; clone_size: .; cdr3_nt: TGTGCCAGCAGCCAGGGACAGCTTTCCTACGAGCAGTACTTC; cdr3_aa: CASSQGQLSYEQYF
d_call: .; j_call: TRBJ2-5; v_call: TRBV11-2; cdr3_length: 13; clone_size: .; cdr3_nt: TGTGCCAGCAGCACTACTACTCAAGAGACCCAGTACTTC; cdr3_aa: CASSTTTQETQYF
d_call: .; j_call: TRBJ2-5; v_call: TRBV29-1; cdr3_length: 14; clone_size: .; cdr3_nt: TGCAGCGTTGAAGATACCAGGGTTGGGGAGACCCAGTACTTC; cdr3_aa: CSVEDTRVGETQYF
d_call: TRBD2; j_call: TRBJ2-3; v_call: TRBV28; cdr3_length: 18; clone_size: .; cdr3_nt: TGTGCCAGCAGTTTCCGGCTAGCGGGAGTGCGGAACACAGATACGCAGTATTTT; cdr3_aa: CASSFRLAGVRNTDTQYF
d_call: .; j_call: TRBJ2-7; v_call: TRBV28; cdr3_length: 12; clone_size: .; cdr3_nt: TGTGCCAGCAGTTCCAACTCCTACGAGCAGTACTTC; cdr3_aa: CASSSNSYEQYF
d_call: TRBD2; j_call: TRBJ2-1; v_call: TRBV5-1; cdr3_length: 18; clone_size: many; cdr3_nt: TGCGCCAGCAGCTTGGCTCCTAGCGGGAGTGTATCCTACAATGAGCAGTTCTTC; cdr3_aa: CASSLAPSGSVSYNEQFF
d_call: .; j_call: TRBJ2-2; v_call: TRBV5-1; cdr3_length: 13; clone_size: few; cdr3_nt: TGCGCCAGCAGCCCGACCGACACCGGGGAGCTGTTTTTT; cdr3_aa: CASSPTDTGELFF
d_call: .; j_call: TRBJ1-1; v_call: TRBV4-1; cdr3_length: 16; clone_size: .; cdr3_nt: TGCGCCAGCAGCCTTAGTGGGGGGCGGAAGAACACTGAAGCTTTCTTT; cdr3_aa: CASSLSGGRKNTEAFF
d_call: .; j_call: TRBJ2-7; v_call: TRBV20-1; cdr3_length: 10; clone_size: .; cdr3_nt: TGCAGTGCTAGCATCTACGAGCAGTACTTC; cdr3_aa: CSASIYEQYF
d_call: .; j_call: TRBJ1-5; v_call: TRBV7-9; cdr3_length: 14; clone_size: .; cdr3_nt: TGTGCCAGCAGCCCCTGGGAGGCTCATCAGCCCCAGCATTTT; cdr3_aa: CASSPWEAHQPQHF
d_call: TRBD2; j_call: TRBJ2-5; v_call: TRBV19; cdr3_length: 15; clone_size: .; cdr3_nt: TGTGCCAGTAGTATTATAGCGGGAGCACACGGGACCCAGTACTTC; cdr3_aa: CASSIIAGAHGTQYF
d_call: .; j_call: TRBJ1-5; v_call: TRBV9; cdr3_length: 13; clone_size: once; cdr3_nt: TGTGCCAGCAGCGTAGAGGGGCATCAGCCCCAGCATTTT; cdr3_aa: CASSVEGHQPQHF
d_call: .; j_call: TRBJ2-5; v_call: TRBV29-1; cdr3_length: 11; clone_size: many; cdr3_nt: TGCAGCGTTGCGGGAGGGGACAGGACGTACTTC; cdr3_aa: CSVAGGDRTYF
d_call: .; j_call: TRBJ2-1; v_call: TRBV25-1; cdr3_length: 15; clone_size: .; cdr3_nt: TGTGCCAGCACTGGGGCGCCCCACGGGGAAGATGAGCAGTTCTTC; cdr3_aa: CASTGAPHGEDEQFF
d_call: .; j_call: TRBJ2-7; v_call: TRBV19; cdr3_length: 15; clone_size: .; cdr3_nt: TGTGCCAGTAGTTCCCGAGGGTGGCAACCCAACGAGCAGTACTTC; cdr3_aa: CASSSRGWQPNEQYF
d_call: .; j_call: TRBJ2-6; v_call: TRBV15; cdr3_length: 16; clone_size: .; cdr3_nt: TGTGCCACCAGCAGCGGGGAACCCTCTGGGGCCAACGTCCTGACTTTC; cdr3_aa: CATSSGEPSGANVLTF
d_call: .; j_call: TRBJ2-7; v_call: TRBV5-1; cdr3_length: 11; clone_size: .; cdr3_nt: TGCGCCAGCAGGGGGTGGGCCGAGCAGTACTTC; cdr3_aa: CASRGWAEQYF
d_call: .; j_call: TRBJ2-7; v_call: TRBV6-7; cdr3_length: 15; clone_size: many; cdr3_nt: TGTGCCAGCAGTTACTCGAACACACGCTACTACGAGCAGTACTTC; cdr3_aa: CASSYSNTRYYEQYF
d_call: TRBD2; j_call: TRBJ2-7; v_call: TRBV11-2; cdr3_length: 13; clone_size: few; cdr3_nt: TGTGCCAGCAGCTGGGACACGGGGGGGGAGCAGTACTTC; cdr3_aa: CASSWDTGGEQYF
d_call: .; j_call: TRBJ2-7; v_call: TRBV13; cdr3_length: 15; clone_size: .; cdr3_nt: TGTGCCAGCAGCCTCCTGCGGGACTCCGATTACGAGCAGTACTTC; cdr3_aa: CASSLLRDSDYEQYF
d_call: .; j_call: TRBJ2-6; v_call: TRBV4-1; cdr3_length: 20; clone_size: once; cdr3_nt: TGCGCCAGCAGCCAAGTCCCTTCGACCCGGCCCCTCTCTGGGGCCAACGTCCTGACTTTC; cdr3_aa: CASSQVPSTRPLSGANVLTF
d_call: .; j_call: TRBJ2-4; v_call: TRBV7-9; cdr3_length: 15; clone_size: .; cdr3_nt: TGTGCCAGCAGCTTACCGGGACTGGGGGAAAACATTCAGTACTTC; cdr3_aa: CASSLPGLGENIQYF
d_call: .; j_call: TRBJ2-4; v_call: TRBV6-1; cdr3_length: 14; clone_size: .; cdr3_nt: TGTGCCAGCAACGAGAGCAGTGGCAAAAACATTCAGTACTTC; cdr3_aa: CASNESSGKNIQYF